Described below is a single TCR beta chain sequence and its context. Clones were sequenced by immunoSEQ multiplex PCR, and TCRdb holds only the in-frame ones, with some missing. This sample has 50,000 to 55,000 clones; approximately 93% occur once, and the top ten carry 17%. J was trimmed by 0 bases and V by 7 bases; bases with no gene match: 12. The CDR3 is made up of 17 amino acids. Germline V gene data show CDR1 as WSHSY and CDR2 as SAAADI. This record comes from a study of siplizumab effects on memory and regulatory T cells. This receptor was obtained from a human donor in good health. The specimen sequenced was CD8+ T cells sorted from blood. This chain connects TRBV10-2 to TRBJ2-1; 7 bases are shared with TRBD2. As DNA, the CDR3 is TGCGCCAGCAACCCAGCGGGACGCCAGAGCTCCTACAATGAGCAGTTCTTC. Translating gives CASNPAGRQSSYNEQFF.